A single sample is the source of the 5 T cell receptor beta chains below, sequenced in a study of T cell responses to AZD1222 COVID-19 vaccine. Assay used: immunoSEQ multiplex PCR; TCRdb lists only in-frame clones, some missing. Among some 120,000 clones listed, 92% were seen once. This material consisted of peripheral blood, taken 28 days after the second AZD1222 dose. These receptors all stem from an adult who received the AZD1222 COVID-19 vaccine.

The J gene is TRBJ1-5, the V gene TRBV6-6; D remains ambiguous. V shed 7 bases and J shed 3 bases, with 10 bases lying between them. Per germline, CDR1 MNHNY and CDR2 SVGAGI (reference sequence). This CDR3 is 13 amino acids long. The CDR3 region is CASNRQNNQPQHF. The CDR3 DNA follows: TGTGCCAGCAACCGGCAGAACAATCAGCCCCAGCATTTT.

This chain joins TRBV5-4 and TRBJ2-7; no clear D. CDR1 is SGHNT and CDR2 is YYREEE in the germline V gene (reference sequence). This CDR3 contains 15 residues. V was pared by 0 bases and J by 0 bases, with 10 bases between. Here the CDR3 DNA reads TGTGCCAGCAGCTTGGCCTCGACCTACTCCTACGAGCAGTACTTC. Its translation is CASSLASTYSYEQYF.

The rearrangement uses TRBV30 and TRBJ1-5, with D possibly being TRBD1 (5 bases). The germline gives CDR1 GTSNPN, CDR2 SVGIG (reference sequence). This CDR3 comprises 14 residues. Trimming pared 0 bases from V and 7 bases from J, leaving 13 bases between. CDR3 nucleotides: TGTGCCTGGAGTGTCCAACAGGCGCGACAGCCCCAGCATTTT. Translation: CAWSVQQARQPQHF. Full variable domain (rest looked up from reference TRBV30 and TRBJ1-5): SQTIHQWPATLVQPVGSPLSLECTVEGTSNPNLYWYRQAAGRGLQLLFYSVGIGQISSEVPQNLSASRPQDRQFILSSKKLLLSDSGFYLCAWSVQQARQPQHFGDGTRLSIL.

This chain uses TRBV6-2 or TRBV6-3 with TRBJ1-5; 7 bases are shared with TRBD1. Trimming cost V 1 base and J 4 bases; bases outside gene matches: 13. CDR3 size: 18 residues. The germline gives CDR1 MNHEY, CDR2 SVGEGT. CDR3 DNA sequence: TGTGCCAGCAGTTACTTTCCGGGGGGACAGCTACTAAATCAGCCCCAGCATTTT. Translating gives CASSYFPGGQLLNQPQHF.

This chain joins TRBV6-5 and TRBJ2-3; a weak D match, TRBD1 (5 bases). Germline CDR1 is MNHEY and CDR2 is SVGAGI. There are 13 residues in the CDR3. V gave up 7 bases and J gave up 9 bases, with 17 bases separating them. CDR3 protein: CASTDPGKGTQYF. The CDR3 nucleotides read TGTGCCAGCACCGACCCAGGGAAGGGGACGCAGTATTTT.